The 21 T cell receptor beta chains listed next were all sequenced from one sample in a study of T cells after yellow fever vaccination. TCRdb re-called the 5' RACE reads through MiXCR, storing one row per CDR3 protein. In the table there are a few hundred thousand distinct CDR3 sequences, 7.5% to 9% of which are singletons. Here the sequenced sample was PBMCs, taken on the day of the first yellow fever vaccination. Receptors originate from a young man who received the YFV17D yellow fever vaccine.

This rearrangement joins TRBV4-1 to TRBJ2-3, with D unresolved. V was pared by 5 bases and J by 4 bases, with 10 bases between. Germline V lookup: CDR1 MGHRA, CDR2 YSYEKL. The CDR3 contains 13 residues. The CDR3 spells CASSEVGSDTQYF. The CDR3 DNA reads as TGCGCCAGCAGCGAAGTGGGGTCAGATACGCAGTATTTT.

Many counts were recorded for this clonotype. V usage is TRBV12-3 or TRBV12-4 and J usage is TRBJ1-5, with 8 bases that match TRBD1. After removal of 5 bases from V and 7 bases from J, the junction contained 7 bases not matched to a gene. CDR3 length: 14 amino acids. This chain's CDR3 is CASSIDRGGQPQHF. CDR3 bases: TGTGCCAGCAGTATCGACAGGGGTGGGCAGCCCCAGCATTTT.

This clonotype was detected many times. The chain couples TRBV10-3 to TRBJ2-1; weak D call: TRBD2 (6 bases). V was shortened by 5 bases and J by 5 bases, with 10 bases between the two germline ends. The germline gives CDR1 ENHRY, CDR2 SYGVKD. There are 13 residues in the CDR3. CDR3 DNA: TGTGCCATCAGTAACCAGCGGGACAATGAGCAGTTCTTC. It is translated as CAISNQRDNEQFF.

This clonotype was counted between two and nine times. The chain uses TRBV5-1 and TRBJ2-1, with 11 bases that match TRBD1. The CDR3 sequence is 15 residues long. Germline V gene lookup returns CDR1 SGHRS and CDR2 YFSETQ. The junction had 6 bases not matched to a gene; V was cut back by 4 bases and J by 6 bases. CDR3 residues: CASSLRGTGGNEQFF. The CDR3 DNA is TGCGCCAGCAGCCTCCGGGGGACAGGGGGCAATGAGCAGTTCTTC.

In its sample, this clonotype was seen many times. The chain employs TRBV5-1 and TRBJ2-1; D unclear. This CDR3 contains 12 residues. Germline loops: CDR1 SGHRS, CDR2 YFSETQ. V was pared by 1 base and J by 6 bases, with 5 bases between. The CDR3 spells CASSLLVNEQFF. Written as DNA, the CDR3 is TGCGCCAGCAGCTTGTTAGTCAATGAGCAGTTCTTC.

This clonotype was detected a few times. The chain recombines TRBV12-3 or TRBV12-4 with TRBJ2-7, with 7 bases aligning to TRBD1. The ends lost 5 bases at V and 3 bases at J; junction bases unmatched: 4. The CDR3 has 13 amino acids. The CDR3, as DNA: TGTGCCAGCAGTGACAGGGTGGGCTACGAGCAGTACTTC. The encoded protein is CASSDRVGYEQYF.

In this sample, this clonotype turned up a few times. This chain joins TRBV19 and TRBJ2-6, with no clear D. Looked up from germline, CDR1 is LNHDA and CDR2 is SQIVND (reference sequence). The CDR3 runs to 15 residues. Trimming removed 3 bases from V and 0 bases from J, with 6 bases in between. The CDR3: CASSIISSGANVLTF. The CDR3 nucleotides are TGTGCCAGTAGTATCATCAGCTCTGGGGCCAACGTCCTGACTTTC.

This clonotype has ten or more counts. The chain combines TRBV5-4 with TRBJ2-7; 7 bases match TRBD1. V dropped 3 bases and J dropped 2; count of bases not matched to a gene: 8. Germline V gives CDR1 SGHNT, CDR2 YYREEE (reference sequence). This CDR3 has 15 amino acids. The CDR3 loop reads CASSSTGQRTYEQYF. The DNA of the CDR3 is TGTGCCAGCAGCTCGACGGGACAGCGGACCTACGAGCAGTACTTC.

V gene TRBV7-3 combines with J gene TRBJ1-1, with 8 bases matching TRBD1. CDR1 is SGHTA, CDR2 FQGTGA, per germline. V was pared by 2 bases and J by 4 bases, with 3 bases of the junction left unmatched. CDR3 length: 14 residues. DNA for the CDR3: TGTGCCAGCAGCTTATCGACAGGGGCCACTGAAGCTTTCTTT. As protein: CASSLSTGATEAFF.

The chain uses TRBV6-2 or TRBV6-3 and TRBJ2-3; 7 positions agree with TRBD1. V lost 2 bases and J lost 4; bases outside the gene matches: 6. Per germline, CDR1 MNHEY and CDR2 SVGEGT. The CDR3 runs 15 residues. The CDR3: CASSYTGTAPDTQYF. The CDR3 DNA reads TGTGCCAGCAGTTACACGGGGACAGCACCAGATACGCAGTATTTT.

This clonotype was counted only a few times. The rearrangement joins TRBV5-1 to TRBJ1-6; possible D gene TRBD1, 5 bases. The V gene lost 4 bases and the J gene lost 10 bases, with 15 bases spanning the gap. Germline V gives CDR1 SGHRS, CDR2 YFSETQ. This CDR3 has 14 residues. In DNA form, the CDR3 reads TGCGCCAGCAGCCCTGGATCGAGGGACTCACCCCTCCACTTT. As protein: CASSPGSRDSPLHF.

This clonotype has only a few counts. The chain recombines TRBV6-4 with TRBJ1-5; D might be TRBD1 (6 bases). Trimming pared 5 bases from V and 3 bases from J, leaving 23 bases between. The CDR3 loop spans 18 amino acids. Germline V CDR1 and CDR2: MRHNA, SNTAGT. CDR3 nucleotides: TGTGCCAGCAGTACCGACAGGTCCGGGATATCCCTCAATCAGCCCCAGCATTTT. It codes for CASSTDRSGISLNQPQHF.

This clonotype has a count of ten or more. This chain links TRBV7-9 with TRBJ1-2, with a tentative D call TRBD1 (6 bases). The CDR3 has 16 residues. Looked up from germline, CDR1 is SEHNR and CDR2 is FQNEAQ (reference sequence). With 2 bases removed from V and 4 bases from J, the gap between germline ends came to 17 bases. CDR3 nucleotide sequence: TGTGCCAGCAGCTTAAGCGCTCAGGGGTCCACCTATGGCTACACCTTC. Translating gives CASSLSAQGSTYGYTF.

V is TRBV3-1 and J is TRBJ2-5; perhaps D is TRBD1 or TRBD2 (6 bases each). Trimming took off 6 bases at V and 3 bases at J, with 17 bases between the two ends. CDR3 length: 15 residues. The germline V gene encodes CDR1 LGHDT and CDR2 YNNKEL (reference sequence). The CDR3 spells CASSQRTGGEETQYF. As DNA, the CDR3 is TGTGCCAGCAGTCAGCGTACCGGGGGCGAAGAGACCCAGTACTTC.

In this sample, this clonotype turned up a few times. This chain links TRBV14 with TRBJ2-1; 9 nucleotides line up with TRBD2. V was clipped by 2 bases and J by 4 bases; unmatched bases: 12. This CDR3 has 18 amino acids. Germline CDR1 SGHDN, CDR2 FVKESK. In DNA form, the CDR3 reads TGTGCCAGCAGCCAATCCCCCGCGGCGGGGGGGCTATACAATGAGCAGTTCTTC. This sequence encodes CASSQSPAAGGLYNEQFF.

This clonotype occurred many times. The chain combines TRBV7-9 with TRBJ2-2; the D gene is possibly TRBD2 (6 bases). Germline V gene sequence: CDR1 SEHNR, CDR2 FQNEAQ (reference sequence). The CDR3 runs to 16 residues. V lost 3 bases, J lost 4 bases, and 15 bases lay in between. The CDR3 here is CASSFGAGYVTGELFF. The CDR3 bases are TGTGCCAGCAGCTTTGGGGCGGGGTACGTCACCGGGGAGCTGTTTTTT.

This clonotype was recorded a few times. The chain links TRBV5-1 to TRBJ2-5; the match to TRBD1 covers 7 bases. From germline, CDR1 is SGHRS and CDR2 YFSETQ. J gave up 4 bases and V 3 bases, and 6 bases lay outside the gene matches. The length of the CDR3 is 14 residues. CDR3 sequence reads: CASSSGGSRETQYF. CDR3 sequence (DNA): TGCGCCAGCAGCTCAGGGGGATCGCGAGAGACCCAGTACTTC.

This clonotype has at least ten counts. CDR3 coding DNA: TGTGCCAGCAGTTATCGCCATGGCTACACCTTC. It encodes CASSYRHGYTF. The chain joins TRBV12-3 or TRBV12-4 to TRBJ1-2; D ambiguous. The CDR3 is made up of 11 amino acids. Trimming took 4 bases from V and 6 from J, leaving 6 bases between them.

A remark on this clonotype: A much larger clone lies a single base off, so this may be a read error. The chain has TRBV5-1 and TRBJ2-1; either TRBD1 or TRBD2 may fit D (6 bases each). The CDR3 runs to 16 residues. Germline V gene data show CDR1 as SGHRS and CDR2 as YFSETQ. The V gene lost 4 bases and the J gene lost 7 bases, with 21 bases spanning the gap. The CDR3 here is CASSDRTGVPENEQFF. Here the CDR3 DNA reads TGCGCCAGCAGCGACAGGACGGGGGTCCCGGAGAATGAGCAGTTCTTC.

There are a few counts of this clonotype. The CDR3 spells CASSYPWDLRREQYF. The CDR3 DNA is TGTGCCAGCAGTTACCCCTGGGACCTCCGGAGGGAGCAGTACTTC. This chain connects TRBV6-2 or TRBV6-3 to TRBJ2-7; D is tentatively TRBD1 or TRBD2 (5 bases each). The CDR3 contains 15 residues. The germline V gene encodes CDR1 MNHEY and CDR2 SVGEGT. V lost 2 bases and J lost 7, with 18 bases in between.

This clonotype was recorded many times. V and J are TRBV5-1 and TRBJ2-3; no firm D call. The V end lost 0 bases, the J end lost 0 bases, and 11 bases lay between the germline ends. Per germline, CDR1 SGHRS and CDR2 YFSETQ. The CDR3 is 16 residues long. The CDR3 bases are TGCGCCAGCAGCTTGGTCACATCCTATAGCACAGATACGCAGTATTTT. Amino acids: CASSLVTSYSTDTQYF.